Presented here are 17 T cell receptor beta chains from one specimen sequenced in a study of human T cells and chemical hapten exposure. TCRdb re-analysed the RACE reads in MiXCR, keeping a single row per CDR3 protein. The table has tens of thousands of distinct CDR3 sequences, 14% seen once. Regarding time point: pre-sensitization, week 0. Noted treatment: therapeutic diphenylcyclopropenone sensitization with weekly scalp DPC. The sequences come from whole blood, collected in connection with sensitization to the hapten diphenylcyclopropenone (DPC). These receptors all come from a woman aged 50 to 60 with alopecia areata. Some clones in this sample may be carry-over from other donors' samples.

In this sample, this clonotype turned up many times. The V call is TRBV7-9, the J call TRBJ2-1; 8 bases map to TRBD2. There are 14 residues in the CDR3. V lost 5 bases, J lost 5 bases, and 5 bases stayed unmatched. CDR1 SEHNR and CDR2 FQNEAQ come from the germline V gene (reference sequence). The CDR3 region is CASSLSGNHNEQFF. For the CDR3, the DNA is TGTGCCAGCAGCCTTAGCGGGAACCACAATGAGCAGTTCTTC.

This clonotype was detected only a few times. The chain links TRBV20-1 to TRBJ2-7; D remains ambiguous. The CDR3 runs to 12 residues. Germline CDR1 reads DFQATT; CDR2 reads SNEGSKA (reference sequence). Trimming stripped 4 bases from V and 0 bases from J, with 7 bases between. The CDR3 protein is CSATLSSYEQYF. Written as DNA, the CDR3 is TGCAGTGCTACCCTGAGCTCCTACGAGCAGTACTTC.

This chain uses TRBV27 with TRBJ2-1; D assignment may be TRBD1 or TRBD2 (5 bases each). The CDR3 covers 15 residues. Germline-derived CDR1 and CDR2 are MNHEY and SMNVEV (reference sequence). Trimming removed 2 bases at V and 8 bases at J, with 16 bases between. The CDR3 DNA is TGTGCCAGCAGTTTAAGTGGGACCCCCCGTCATGAGCAGTTCTTC. Translated: CASSLSGTPRHEQFF.

The table lists this clonotype with many counts. V is TRBV4-1 and J is TRBJ2-5; 7 bases align to TRBD2. This CDR3 region has 14 residues. J gave up 1 base and V 3 bases, and 2 bases lay outside the gene matches. Germline assignment: CDR1 MGHRA and CDR2 YSYEKL. The CDR3 sequence: CASSQRESQETQYF. For the CDR3, the DNA is TGCGCCAGCAGCCAGCGGGAGTCCCAAGAGACCCAGTACTTC.

This clonotype occurred a few times. The chain uses TRBV7-9 and TRBJ1-1; TRBD1 aligns across 8 bases. The CDR3 has 14 residues. CDR1 and CDR2 from the germline V gene are SEHNR and FQNEAQ (reference sequence). After removal of 4 bases from V and 4 bases from J, the junction contained 5 bases not matched to a gene. DNA of the CDR3: TGTGCCAGCAGCTCATACAGGGGGATCACTGAAGCTTTCTTT. Amino acid sequence: CASSSYRGITEAFF. The full variable domain, its missing parts supplied by reference TRBV7-9 and TRBJ1-1, is DTGVSQNPRHKITKRGQNVTFRCDPISEHNRLYWYRQTLGQGPEFLTYFQNEAQLEKSRLLSDRFSAERPKGSFSTLEIQRTEQGDSAMYLCASSSYRGITEAFFGQGTRLTVV.

The J gene is TRBJ2-7, the V gene TRBV28; 7 nucleotides agree with TRBD2. V lost 6 bases to trimming and J lost 0 bases; unmatched junction nucleotides: 20. The length of the CDR3 is 19 residues. Germline V gene lookup returns CDR1 MDHEN and CDR2 SYDVKM. The CDR3 sequence: CASSAAGFTTGGSSYEQYF. The CDR3 DNA is TGTGCCAGCAGCGCAGCAGGGTTTACTACCGGCGGGAGCTCCTACGAGCAGTACTTC.

This clonotype turned up a few times. The V call is TRBV20-1, the J call TRBJ1-1, with D perhaps matching TRBD1 (5 bases). This CDR3 has 15 residues. Germline V gene lookup returns CDR1 DFQATT and CDR2 SNEGSKA (reference sequence). V shed 0 bases and J shed 1 base, with 12 bases lying between them. CDR3 loop: CSARDQGWGNTEAFF. CDR3 bases: TGCAGTGCTAGAGATCAGGGTTGGGGGAACACTGAAGCTTTCTTT.

This clonotype has a handful of counts. The chain employs TRBV28 and TRBJ1-5; 7 bases are a match to TRBD1. The CDR3 runs 13 residues. CDR1 MDHEN and CDR2 SYDVKM come from the germline V gene. V was clipped by 4 bases and J by 5 bases; unmatched bases: 2. The CDR3: CASSSTGHQPQHF. Written as DNA, the CDR3 is TGTGCCAGCAGTTCGACAGGGCATCAGCCCCAGCATTTT.

The rearrangement uses TRBV12-3 or TRBV12-4 and TRBJ2-7, with D possibly matching TRBD1 (6 bases). The CDR3 extends over 15 amino acids. V gave up 5 bases and J gave up 4 bases, with 18 bases separating them. The CDR3 protein is CASSTGPGRGYEQYF. The CDR3 coding sequence is TGTGCCAGCAGTACCGGTCCGGGTAGGGGGTACGAGCAGTACTTC.

This sequence joins TRBV28 and TRBJ1-6; weak D call: TRBD1 (6 bases). The V end lost 3 bases, the J end lost 3 bases, and 21 bases lay between the germline ends. Germline V lookup: CDR1 MDHEN, CDR2 SYDVKM. There are 19 residues in the CDR3. For the CDR3, the DNA is TGTGCCAGCAGTTTCTACGAGGGGGGAGTCGTAGGCTATAATTCACCCCTCCACTTT. It translates to CASSFYEGGVVGYNSPLHF.

This chain connects TRBV11-1 to TRBJ1-2, with D maybe TRBD1 (6 bases). CDR1 and CDR2 (germline): SGHAT, FQDESV (reference sequence). This CDR3 is built from 13 residues. The V end was cut by 4 bases, the J end by 8 bases, with 14 bases between. The CDR3 is CASSSGGTYGYTF. The CDR3 DNA reads as TGTGCCAGCAGCTCTGGGGGCACATACGGCTACACCTTC.

Relative to its sample, this clonotype is medium-sized. The genes are TRBV29-1 and TRBJ1-3; tentative D call: TRBD1 (6 bases). CDR3 size: 14 residues. CDR1 and CDR2 (germline): SQVTM, ANQGSEA. Trimming took off 5 bases at V and 1 base at J, with 12 bases between the two ends. The CDR3 DNA sequence: TGCAGCGTTACAGGGACCCTATCTGGAAACACCATATATTTT. Amino acids: CSVTGTLSGNTIYF.

This clonotype came up a few times. The chain employs TRBV5-8 and TRBJ2-7; D is unresolved. Trimming stripped 4 bases from V and 3 bases from J, with 17 bases between. CDR3 length equals 15 residues. CDR1 and CDR2 from the germline V gene are SGHTS and YDEGEE. The CDR3 nucleotides are TGTGCCAGCAGCCGGAGTGGTTTCGGAAACTACGAGCAGTACTTC. Residues: CASSRSGFGNYEQYF.

This clonotype has only a few counts. This chain uses TRBV6-5 with TRBJ2-7; no reliable D call. This CDR3 spans 14 amino acids. Looked up from germline, CDR1 is MNHEY and CDR2 is SVGAGI. The V and J ends lost 2 bases and 2 bases respectively, with 10 bases between them. The CDR3 nucleotides read TGTGCCAGCAGTTACGCCAGAAACACCTACGAGCAGTACTTC. Its protein is CASSYARNTYEQYF.

This clonotype was recorded a few times. The rearrangement links TRBV7-8 to TRBJ2-7; 9 bases are shared with TRBD2. V gave up 1 base and J gave up 4 bases; unmatched junction bases: 5. There are 15 residues in the CDR3. Germline CDR1 SGHVS, CDR2 FQNEAQ. CDR3 nucleotide sequence: TGTGCCAGCAGCTTAGGTTGGCTAGCGGGATACGAGCAGTACTTC. Encoded protein: CASSLGWLAGYEQYF.

The rearrangement links TRBV20-1 to TRBJ2-5, with TRBD2 as a possible D gene (5 bases). Trimming left V 5 bases short and J 5 bases short, with 18 bases between. The CDR3 length is 14 residues. Germline-derived CDR1 and CDR2 are DFQATT and SNEGSKA (reference sequence). The CDR3 region is CSALRTGSVETQYF. CDR3 bases: TGCAGTGCTTTAAGGACGGGGTCGGTGGAGACCCAGTACTTC.

The chain has TRBV3-1 and TRBJ2-7, with D unresolved. The CDR3 has 11 amino acids. Deletions cut 5 bases from V and 5 bases from J, with 7 bases between. Looked up from germline, CDR1 is LGHDT and CDR2 is YNNKEL (reference sequence). CDR3 sequence (DNA): TGTGCCAGCAGCGTACTCCACGAGCAGTACTTC. Protein sequence: CASSVLHEQYF.